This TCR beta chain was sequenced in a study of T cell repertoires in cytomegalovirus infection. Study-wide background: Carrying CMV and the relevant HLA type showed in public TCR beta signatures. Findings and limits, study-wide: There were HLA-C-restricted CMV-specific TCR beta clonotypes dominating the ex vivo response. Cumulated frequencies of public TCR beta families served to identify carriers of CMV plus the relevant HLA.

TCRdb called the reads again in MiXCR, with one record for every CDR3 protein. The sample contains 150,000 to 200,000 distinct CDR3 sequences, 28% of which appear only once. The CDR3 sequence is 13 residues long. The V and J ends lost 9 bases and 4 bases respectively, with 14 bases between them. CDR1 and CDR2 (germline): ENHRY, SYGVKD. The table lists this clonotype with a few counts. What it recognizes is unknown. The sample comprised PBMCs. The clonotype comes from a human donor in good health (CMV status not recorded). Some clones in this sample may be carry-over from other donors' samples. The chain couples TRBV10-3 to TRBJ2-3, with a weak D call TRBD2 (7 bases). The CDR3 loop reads CAIREGGPDTQYF. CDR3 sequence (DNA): TGTGCCATTCGAGAGGGGGGGCCAGATACGCAGTATTTT.